This T cell receptor (beta chain) appears in the sequencing data of a study of T cells in Graves' hyperthyroidism and ophthalmopathy. The CDR3 regions of TCR beta were amplified from RNA transcripts. During a first-round RT-PCR of the TCR CDR3, the HTBI primer set was used. TCRdb recomputed calls from the multiplex PCR reads with MiXCR, one row per CDR3 protein. The sample lists fewer than 350,000 distinct CDR3 sequences, 15% to 20% occurring once. Under 12 ml fresh peripheral blood yielded the PBMCs. This clonotype has a count of ten or more. This TCR was recovered from a woman aged 50 to 60 with Graves' hyperthyroidism. Material: blood.

CDR3 region: CATSRPGTGLYNEQFF. In DNA form, the CDR3 reads TGTGCCACCAGCAGACCCGGGACAGGGCTTTACAATGAGCAGTTCTTC. This rearrangement joins TRBV15 to TRBJ2-1; 9 bases agree with TRBD1. J was trimmed by 4 bases and V by 2 bases; bases with no gene match: 6. Looked up from germline, CDR1 is LNHNV and CDR2 is YYDKDF (reference sequence). The CDR3 has 16 residues.